This T cell receptor beta chain was profiled in a study of blood T cell repertoires in COVID-19. On the study more broadly: Material from acute and convalescent COVID-19 was sourced from the United States, Italy and Spain. Sample material is recorded as cDNA or gDNA derived from T cells, B-cell-depleted T cells, or PBMCs.

In the authors' workflow: Estimated nucleated cell counts came from reference gene primer amplification. The data were produced by immunoSEQ multiplex PCR, yet TCRdb's version contains in-frame clones alone and is incomplete. V and J calls and clone size are as listed in that table; D and trimming were resolved from the DNA. Of about 200,000 clones in the sample, approximately 84% are singletons; the top ten hold 5.1%. Germline V lookup: CDR1 KGHSH, CDR2 LQKENI. CDR3 size: 16 residues. The junction had 6 bases not matched to a gene; V was cut back by 3 bases and J by 0 bases. The sequenced sample consisted of peripheral blood. This chain joins TRBV18 and TRBJ2-7; 9 positions agree with TRBD2. This receptor was taken from a woman between 65 and 79 years old with active or convalescent COVID-19. The CDR3 protein is CASSPLQAGGSYEQYF. In DNA form, the CDR3 reads TGTGCCAGCTCACCCCTGCAAGCGGGAGGCTCCTACGAGCAGTACTTC.